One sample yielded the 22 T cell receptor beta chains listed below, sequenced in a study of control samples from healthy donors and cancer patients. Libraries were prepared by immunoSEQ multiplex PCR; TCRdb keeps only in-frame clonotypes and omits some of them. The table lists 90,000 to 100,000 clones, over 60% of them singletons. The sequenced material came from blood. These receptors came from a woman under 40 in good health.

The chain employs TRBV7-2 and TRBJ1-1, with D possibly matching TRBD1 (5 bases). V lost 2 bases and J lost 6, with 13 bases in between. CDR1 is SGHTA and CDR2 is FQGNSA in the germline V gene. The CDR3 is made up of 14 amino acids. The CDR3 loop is CASSLIIRESEAFF. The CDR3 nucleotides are TGTGCCAGCAGCTTAATTATCAGGGAGTCTGAAGCTTTCTTT.

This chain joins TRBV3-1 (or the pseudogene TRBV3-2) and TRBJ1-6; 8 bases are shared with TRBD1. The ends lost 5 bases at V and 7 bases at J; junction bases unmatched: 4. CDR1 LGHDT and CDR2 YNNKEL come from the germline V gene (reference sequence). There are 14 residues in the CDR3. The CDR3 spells CASSDRTGNSPLHF. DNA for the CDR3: TGTGCCAGCAGCGATAGGACAGGGAATTCACCCCTCCACTTT.

The CDR3 coding sequence is TGTGCCAGCAGCATGACAGGGCCTAATGAAAAACTGTTTTTT. This translates into CASSMTGPNEKLFF. This sequence joins TRBV7-9 and TRBJ1-4, with 7 bases that match TRBD1. J was trimmed by 3 bases and V by 5 bases; bases with no gene match: 3. Germline CDR1 reads SEHNR; CDR2 reads FQNEAQ (reference sequence). The CDR3 is 14 amino acids.

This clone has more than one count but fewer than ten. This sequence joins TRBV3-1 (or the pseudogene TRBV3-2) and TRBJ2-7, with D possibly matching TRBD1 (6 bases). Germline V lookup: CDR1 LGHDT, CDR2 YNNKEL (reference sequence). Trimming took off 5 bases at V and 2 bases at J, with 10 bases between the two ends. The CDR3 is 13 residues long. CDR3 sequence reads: CASSTNRAYEQYF. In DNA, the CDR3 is TGTGCCAGCAGCACAAACAGGGCCTACGAGCAGTACTTC.

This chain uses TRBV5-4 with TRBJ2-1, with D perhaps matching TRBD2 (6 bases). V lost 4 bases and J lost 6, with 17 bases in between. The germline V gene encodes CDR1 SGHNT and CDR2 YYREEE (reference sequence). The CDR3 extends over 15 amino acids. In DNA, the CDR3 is TGTGCCAGCAGCGGCGGCGGGGTTCGGATCAATGAGCAGTTCTTC. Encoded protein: CASSGGGVRINEQFF. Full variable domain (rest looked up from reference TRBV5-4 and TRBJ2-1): ETGVTQSPTHLIKTRGQQVTLRCSSQSGHNTVSWYQQALGQGPQFIFQYYREEENGRGNFPPRFSGLQFPNYSSELNVNALELDDSALYLCASSGGGVRINEQFFGPGTRLTVL.

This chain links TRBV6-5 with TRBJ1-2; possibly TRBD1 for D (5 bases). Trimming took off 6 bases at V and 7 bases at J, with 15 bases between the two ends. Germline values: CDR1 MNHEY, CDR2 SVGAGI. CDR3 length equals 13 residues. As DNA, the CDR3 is TGTGCCAGCAGCAACAAGAAAGGGACTGGCTACACCTTC. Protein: CASSNKKGTGYTF.

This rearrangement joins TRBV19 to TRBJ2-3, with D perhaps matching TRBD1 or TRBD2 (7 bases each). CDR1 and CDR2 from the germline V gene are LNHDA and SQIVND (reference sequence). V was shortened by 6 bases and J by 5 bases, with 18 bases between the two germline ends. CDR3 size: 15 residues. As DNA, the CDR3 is TGTGCCAGTAGCCCCCGGGGAGGGGGCATAGATACGCAGTATTTT. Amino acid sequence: CASSPRGGGIDTQYF.

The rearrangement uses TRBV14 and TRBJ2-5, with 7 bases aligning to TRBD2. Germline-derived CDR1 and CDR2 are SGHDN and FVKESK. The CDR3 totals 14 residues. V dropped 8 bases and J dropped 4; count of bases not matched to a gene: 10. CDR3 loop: CASASGGWGETQYF. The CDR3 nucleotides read TGTGCCAGCGCCTCGGGGGGATGGGGAGAGACCCAGTACTTC.

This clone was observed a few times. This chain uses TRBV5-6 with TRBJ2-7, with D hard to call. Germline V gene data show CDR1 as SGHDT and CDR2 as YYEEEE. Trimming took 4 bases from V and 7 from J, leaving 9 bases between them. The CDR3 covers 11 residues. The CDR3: CASSEPGEQYF. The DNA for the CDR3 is TGTGCCAGCAGCGAACCTGGGGAGCAGTACTTC.

Here the CDR3 DNA reads TGTGCCAGCTCACGACAGGGGGCTAACACTGAAGCTTTCTTT. Protein product: CASSRQGANTEAFF. The chain employs TRBV18 and TRBJ1-1; 10 bases line up with TRBD1. The CDR3 runs to 14 residues. Trimming at V came to 4 bases and at J to 2 bases, leaving 1 base not matched to a gene. Germline values: CDR1 KGHSH, CDR2 LQKENI.

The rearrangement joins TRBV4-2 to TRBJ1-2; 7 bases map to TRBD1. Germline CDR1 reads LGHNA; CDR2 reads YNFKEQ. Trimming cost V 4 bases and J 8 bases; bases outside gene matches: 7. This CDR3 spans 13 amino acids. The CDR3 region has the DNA TGTGCCAGCAGCCTGGTTCAGGGGGGAGGCTACACCTTC. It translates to CASSLVQGGGYTF.

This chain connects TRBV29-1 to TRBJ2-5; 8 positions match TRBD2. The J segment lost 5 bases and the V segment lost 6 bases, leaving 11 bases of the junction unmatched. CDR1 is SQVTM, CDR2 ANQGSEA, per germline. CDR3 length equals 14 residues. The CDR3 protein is CSVAPGGSGETQYF. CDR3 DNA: TGCAGCGTGGCCCCGGGGGGGAGTGGGGAGACCCAGTACTTC.

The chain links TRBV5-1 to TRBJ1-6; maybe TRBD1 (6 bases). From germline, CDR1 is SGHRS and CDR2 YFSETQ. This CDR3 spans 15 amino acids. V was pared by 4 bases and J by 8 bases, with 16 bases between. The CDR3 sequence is CASSATGSGDSPLHF. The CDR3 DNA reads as TGCGCCAGCAGCGCAACAGGGTCGGGGGATTCACCCCTCCACTTT. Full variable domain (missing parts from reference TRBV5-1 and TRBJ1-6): KAGVTQTPRYLIKTRGQQVTLSCSPISGHRSVSWYQQTPGQGLQFLFEYFSETQRNKGNFPGRFSGRQFSNSRSEMNVSTLELGDSALYLCASSATGSGDSPLHFGNGTRLTVT.

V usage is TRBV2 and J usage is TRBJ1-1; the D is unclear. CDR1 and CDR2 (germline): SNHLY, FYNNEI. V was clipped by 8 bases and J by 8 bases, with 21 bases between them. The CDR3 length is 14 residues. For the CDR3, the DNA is TGTGCCAGCCGACTACCCCGCGGCGCGGTGGAAGCTTTCTTT. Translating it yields CASRLPRGAVEAFF.

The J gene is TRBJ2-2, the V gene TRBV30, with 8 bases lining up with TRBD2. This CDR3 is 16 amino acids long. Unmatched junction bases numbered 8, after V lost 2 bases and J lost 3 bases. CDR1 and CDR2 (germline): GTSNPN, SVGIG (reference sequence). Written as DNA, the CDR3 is TGTGCCTGGAGTACGAGCGGGGGTTGGTACACCGGGGAGCTGTTTTTT. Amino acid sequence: CAWSTSGGWYTGELFF. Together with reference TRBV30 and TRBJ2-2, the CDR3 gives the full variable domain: SQTIHQWPATLVQPVGSPLSLECTVEGTSNPNLYWYRQAAGRGLQLLFYSVGIGQISSEVPQNLSASRPQDRQFILSSKKLLLSDSGFYLCAWSTSGGWYTGELFFGEGSRLTVL.

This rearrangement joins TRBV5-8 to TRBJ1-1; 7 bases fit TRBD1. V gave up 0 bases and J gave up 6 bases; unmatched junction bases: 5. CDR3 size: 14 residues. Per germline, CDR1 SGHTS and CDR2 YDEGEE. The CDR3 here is CASSLDGTAAEAFF. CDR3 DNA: TGTGCCAGCAGCTTGGATGGGACAGCGGCTGAAGCTTTCTTT.

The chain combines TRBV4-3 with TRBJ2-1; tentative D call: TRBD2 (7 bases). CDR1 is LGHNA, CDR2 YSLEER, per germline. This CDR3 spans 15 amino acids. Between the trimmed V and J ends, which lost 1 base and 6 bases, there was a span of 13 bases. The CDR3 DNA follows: TGCGCCAGCAGCCAAGGGGACACTAGCGCCAATGAGCAGTTCTTC. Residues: CASSQGDTSANEQFF.

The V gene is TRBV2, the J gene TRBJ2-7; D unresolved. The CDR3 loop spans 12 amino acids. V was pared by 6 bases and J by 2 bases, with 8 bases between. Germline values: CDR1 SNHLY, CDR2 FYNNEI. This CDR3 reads CASRETPYEQYF. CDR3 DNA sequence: TGTGCCAGCAGAGAAACACCCTACGAGCAGTACTTC.

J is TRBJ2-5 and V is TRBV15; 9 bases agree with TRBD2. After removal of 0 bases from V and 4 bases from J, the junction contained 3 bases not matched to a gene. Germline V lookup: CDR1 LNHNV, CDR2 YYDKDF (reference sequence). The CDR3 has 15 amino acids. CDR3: CATSRDRRGGETQYF. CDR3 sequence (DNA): TGTGCCACCAGCAGAGATCGGCGGGGGGGAGAGACCCAGTACTTC.

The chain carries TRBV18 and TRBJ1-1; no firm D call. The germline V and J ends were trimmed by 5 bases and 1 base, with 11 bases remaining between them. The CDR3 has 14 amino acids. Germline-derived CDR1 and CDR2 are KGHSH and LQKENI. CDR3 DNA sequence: TGTGCCAGCTCAGCCGGACCAGAGAACACTGAAGCTTTCTTT. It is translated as CASSAGPENTEAFF.

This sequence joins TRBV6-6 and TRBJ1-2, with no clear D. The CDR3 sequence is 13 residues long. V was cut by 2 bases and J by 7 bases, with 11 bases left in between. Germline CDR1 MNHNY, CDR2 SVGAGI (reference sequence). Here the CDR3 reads CASSYPQVAGYTF. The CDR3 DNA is TGTGCCAGCAGTTACCCCCAAGTAGCTGGCTACACCTTC.

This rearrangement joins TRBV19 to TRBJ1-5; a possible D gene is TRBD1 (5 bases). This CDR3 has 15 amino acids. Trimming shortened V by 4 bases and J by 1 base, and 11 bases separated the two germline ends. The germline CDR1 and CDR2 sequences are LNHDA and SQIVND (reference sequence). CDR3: CASSTGQGSNQPQHF. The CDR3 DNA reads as TGTGCCAGTAGTACCGGGCAGGGCAGCAATCAGCCCCAGCATTTT. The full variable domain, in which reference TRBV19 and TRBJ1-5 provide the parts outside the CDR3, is DGGITQSPKYLFRKEGQNVTLSCEQNLNHDAMYWYRQDPGQGLRLIYYSQIVNDFQKGDIAEGYSVSREKKESFPLTVTSAQKNPTAFYLCASSTGQGSNQPQHFGDGTRLSIL.